What follows describes a single T cell receptor beta chain. What this receptor recognizes is not known. No base quality values were provided; no much bigger clone lies one nucleotide off. The memory CD4+ T cell population was isolated based on a CD4+CD45RO+CD25- phenotype. Tregs, naive and memory CD4+ T cells from tumor, blood and ipsilateral draining lymph nodes of a few breast cancer patients underwent full-length TCR alpha and beta sequencing. Tumor tissue, along with lymph nodes from ipsilateral axillary dissection, was perfused with PBS, minced, and then digested using collagenase I and hyaluronidase. Ficoll density gradient centrifugation was used to isolate mononuclear cells from either lymph nodes or roughly 50 ml of peripheral blood. Sorted cell populations were confirmed by FACS to exceed 90% purity. Full-length TCR variable regions were amplified by 5' RACE PCR using constant-region reverse primers, and then by semi-nested PCR using Nested Universal Primer A. Using the ReliaPrep RNA Cell Miniprep System, total RNA was extracted, and the SMARTer RACE 5'/3' Kit was then used to reverse transcribe the RNA into 5'RACE-ready cDNA. Full-length TCR alpha and beta libraries were barcoded with multiplex adaptors and sequenced on an Illumina MiSeq. From the authors' description of their analysis: For each of nine subset-tissue groups, sequencing data from the five patients were pooled, and the groups were compared by unsupervised clustering of TCR gene usage. The Morisita-Horn index, with shared sequences weighted by their contribution to each repertoire, was used to calculate repertoire similarity. TCRdb reprocessing: public reads trimmed at Q25 with fastp, clones called with MiXCR, in-frame beta chains kept. Records with the same CDR3 protein are collapsed into one entry carrying the most frequent genes and DNA. The V and J calls were not made by the authors but by TCRdb's processing. For this sample the table gives some 40,000 distinct CDR3 sequences, of which less than 30% were detected only once. 3.5% to 4.5% of the sample belongs to the ten largest clones.

V and J lose 5 bases and 0 bases, and a span of 15 bases separates them. CDR1 and CDR2 (SGHDT, YYEEEE) derive from the germline V gene. From its cysteine to its phenylalanine, the CDR3 spans 17 amino acids. The only DNA kept is the CDR3, 51 bases in frame from the first base. These data are taken from a study (dated by TCRdb to between 2014 and 2016). About the investigation overall: The study set out to test whether tumor-infiltrating Tregs in breast cancer get recruited from blood Tregs or are instead converted in situ from other CD4+ T cell subsets.

The study at large found these results: Tumor-infiltrating Treg TCR alpha and beta sequences overlapped most with tumor naive CD4+ T cells, then with blood naive CD4+ T cells. Tumor memory CD4+ T cell TCR gene usage was found to cluster with blood and lymph node memory CD4+ cells and with lymph node naive CD4+ cells. The larger-cohort validation was restricted to a single TCR beta V-J rearrangement rather than whole repertoires.

This sequence originates from a female donor with breast cancer. This chain joins TRBV5-6 to TRBJ2-6; D gene: possibly TRBD2, on 6 matching bases. The sample taken for sequencing was memory CD4+ T cells sorted from a lymph node. This sample's cell subset or site label indicates: memory CD4+ T cells, CD4+CD45RO+CD25-. This receptor has the CDR3 CASREGRPSSGANVLTF. The DNA is as follows: TGTGCCAGCAGGGAGGGACGGCCGAGCTCTGGGGCCAACGTCCTGACTTTC. The full variable domain, with segments outside the CDR3 supplied by the reference TRBV5-6 and TRBJ2-6 proteins, appears as DAGVTQSPTHLIKTRGQQVTLRCSPKSGHDTVSWYQQALGQGPQFIFQYYEEEERQRGNFPDRFSGHQFPNYSSELNVNALLLGDSALYLCASREGRPSSGANVLTFGAGSRLTVL.